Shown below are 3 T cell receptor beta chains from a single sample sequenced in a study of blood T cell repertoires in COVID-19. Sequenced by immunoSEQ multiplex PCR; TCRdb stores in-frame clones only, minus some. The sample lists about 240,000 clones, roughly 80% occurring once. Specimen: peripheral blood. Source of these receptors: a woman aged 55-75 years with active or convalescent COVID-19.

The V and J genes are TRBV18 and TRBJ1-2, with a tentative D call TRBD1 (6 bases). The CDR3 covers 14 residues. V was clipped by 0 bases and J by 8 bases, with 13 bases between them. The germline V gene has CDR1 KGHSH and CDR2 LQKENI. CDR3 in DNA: TGTGCCAGCTCACCACCGGCCCACAGGGAGGGCTACACCTTC. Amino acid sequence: CASSPPAHREGYTF.

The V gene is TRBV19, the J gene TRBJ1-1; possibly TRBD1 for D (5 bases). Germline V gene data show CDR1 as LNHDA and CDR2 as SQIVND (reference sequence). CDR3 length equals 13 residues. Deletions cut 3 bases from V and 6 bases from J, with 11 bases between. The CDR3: CASSIGQGSEAFF. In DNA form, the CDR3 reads TGTGCCAGTAGTATCGGGCAGGGCTCTGAAGCTTTCTTT. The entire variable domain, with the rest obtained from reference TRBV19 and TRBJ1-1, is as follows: DGGITQSPKYLFRKEGQNVTLSCEQNLNHDAMYWYRQDPGQGLRLIYYSQIVNDFQKGDIAEGYSVSREKKESFPLTVTSAQKNPTAFYLCASSIGQGSEAFFGQGTRLTVV.

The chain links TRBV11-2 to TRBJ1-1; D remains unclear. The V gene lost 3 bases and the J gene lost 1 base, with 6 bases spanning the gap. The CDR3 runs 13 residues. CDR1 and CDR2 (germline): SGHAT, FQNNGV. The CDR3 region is CASSFGENTEAFF. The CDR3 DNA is TGTGCCAGCAGCTTCGGAGAGAACACTGAAGCTTTCTTT.